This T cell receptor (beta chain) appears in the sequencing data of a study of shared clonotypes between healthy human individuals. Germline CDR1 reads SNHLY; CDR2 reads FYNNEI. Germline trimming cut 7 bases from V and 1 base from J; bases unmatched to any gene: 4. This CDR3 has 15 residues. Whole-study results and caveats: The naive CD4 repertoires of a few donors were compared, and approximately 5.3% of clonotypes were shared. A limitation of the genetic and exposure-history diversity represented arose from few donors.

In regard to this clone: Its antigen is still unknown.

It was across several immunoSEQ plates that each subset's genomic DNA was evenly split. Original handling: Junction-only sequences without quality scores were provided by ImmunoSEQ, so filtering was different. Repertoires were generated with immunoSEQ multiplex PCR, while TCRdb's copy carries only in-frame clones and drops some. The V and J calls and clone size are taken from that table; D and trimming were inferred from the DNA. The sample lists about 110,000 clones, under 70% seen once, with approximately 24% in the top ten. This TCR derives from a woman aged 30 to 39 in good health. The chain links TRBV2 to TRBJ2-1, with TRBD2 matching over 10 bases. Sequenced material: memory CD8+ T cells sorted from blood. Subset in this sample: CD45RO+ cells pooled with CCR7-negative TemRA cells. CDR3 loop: CASKLAGVSYNEQFF. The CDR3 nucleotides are TGTGCCAGCAAGCTAGCGGGAGTGTCCTACAATGAGCAGTTCTTC.